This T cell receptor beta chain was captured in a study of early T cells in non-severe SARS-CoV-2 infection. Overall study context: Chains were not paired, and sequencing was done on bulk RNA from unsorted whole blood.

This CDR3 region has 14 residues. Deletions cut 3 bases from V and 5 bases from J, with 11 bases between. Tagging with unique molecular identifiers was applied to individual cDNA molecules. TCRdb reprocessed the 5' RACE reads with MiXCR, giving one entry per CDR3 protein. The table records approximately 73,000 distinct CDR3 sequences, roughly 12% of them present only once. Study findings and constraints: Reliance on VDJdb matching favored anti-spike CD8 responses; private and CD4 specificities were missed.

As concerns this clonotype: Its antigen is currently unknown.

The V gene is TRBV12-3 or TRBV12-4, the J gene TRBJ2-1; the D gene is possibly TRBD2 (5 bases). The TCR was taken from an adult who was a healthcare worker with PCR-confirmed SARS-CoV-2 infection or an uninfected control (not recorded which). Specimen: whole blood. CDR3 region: CASSLIRGNNEQFF. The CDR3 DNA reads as TGTGCCAGCAGTTTGATTCGGGGTAACAATGAGCAGTTCTTC.